A selection of T cell receptor beta chains follows, all from one sample in a study of cytomegalovirus exposure and HLA in healthy donors. Clones were sequenced by immunoSEQ multiplex PCR, and TCRdb holds only the in-frame ones, with some missing. The sample consists of 100,000 to 150,000 clones, around 77% of them appearing once. The specimen was PBMCs. These TCRs come from a male donor in good health and CMV-seropositive. Both conserved end residues are part of each CDR3. A D gene is named only where the DNA matches it firmly. Clone sizes are given selectively: once, few, many, or a class where the clone is expanded.

V	D	size	J	DNA	CDR3
TRBV7-9	TRBD1	NA	TRBJ2-7	TGTGCCAGCAGCCCATATGGCGGACAGGGTGGTTCCTACGAGCAGTACTTC	CASSPYGGQGGSYEQYF
TRBV28	TRBD1	NA	TRBJ2-7	TGTGCCAGCAGTTTGTTGGACAGGGGTTACGAGCAGTACTTC	CASSLLDRGYEQYF
TRBV9	NA	NA	TRBJ1-2	TGTGCCAGCAGCTTGACAGAGGCATCCTATGGCTACACCTTC	CASSLTEASYGYTF
TRBV30	NA	NA	TRBJ1-2	TGTGCCTGGAGCGACGGGAACTATGGCTACACCTTC	CAWSDGNYGYTF
TRBV27	NA	NA	TRBJ2-7	TGTGCCAGCAGACCTGCGACGGGTCTCTCCTACGAGCAGTACTTC	CASRPATGLSYEQYF
TRBV28	NA	NA	TRBJ2-7	TGTGCCAGCAGTTTGACAGGAGGCTCCTACGAGCAGTACTTC	CASSLTGGSYEQYF
TRBV5-1	TRBD2	NA	TRBJ2-1	TGCGCCAGCAGCTTTGCGGGAGTCAGCCTTCACAATGAGCAGTTCTTC	CASSFAGVSLHNEQFF
TRBV7-6	NA	NA	TRBJ1-1	TGTGCCAGCTCCAAAGGGGGTCTGAACACTGAAGCTTTCTTT	CASSKGGLNTEAFF
TRBV6-5	NA	NA	TRBJ1-1	TGTGCCAGCAGTTCCTTCCGGGAGAACACTGAAGCTTTCTTT	CASSSFRENTEAFF
TRBV6-6	NA	NA	TRBJ1-4	TGTGCCAGCCGAGGCACGGGTTATGAAAAACTGTTTTTT	CASRGTGYEKLFF
TRBV14	NA	NA	TRBJ1-2	TGTGCCAGCAGCCAAGAAATTGGGGCTGTCCATGGCTACACCTTC	CASSQEIGAVHGYTF
TRBV7-7	NA	once	TRBJ2-5	TGTGCCAGCAGCTTACCAGGGCCGGAGACCCAGTACTTC	CASSLPGPETQYF
TRBV9	TRBD1	NA	TRBJ1-1	TGTGCCAGCAGCGTGGGTACGACAGGGGGCGGAAGGGACACTGAAGCTTTCTTT	CASSVGTTGGGRDTEAFF
TRBV5-1	NA	NA	TRBJ2-5	TGCGCCAGCAGGCCCACAGTGGGCCCTCAAGAGACCCAGTACTTC	CASRPTVGPQETQYF
TRBV28	NA	NA	TRBJ2-3	TGTGCCACCTCGGGACACCCAAGCACAGATACGCAGTATTTT	CATSGHPSTDTQYF
TRBV7-9	NA	NA	TRBJ1-5	TGTGCCAGCAGCCCCGCCGGGGTTCAGCCCCAGCATTTT	CASSPAGVQPQHF
TRBV9	TRBD1	once	TRBJ1-2	TGTGCCAGCACCGTAGGGACAGGGAAGGGCTACACCTTC	CASTVGTGKGYTF
TRBV6-1	NA	NA	TRBJ1-4	TGTGCCAGCAGTGAAGCGGGGGGGGCAACTAATGAAAAACTGTTTTTT	CASSEAGGATNEKLFF
TRBV25-1	NA	few	TRBJ2-7	TGTGCCAGCAGTGACAGGAGGGATTATACGGGTGGAGAGCAGTACTTC	CASSDRRDYTGGEQYF
TRBV28	TRBD2	once	TRBJ2-3	TGTGCCAGCAGTTCGAGACTAGCGCGATTACAACTTAGCACAGATACGCAGTATTTT	CASSSRLARLQLSTDTQYF
TRBV27	NA	NA	TRBJ2-1	TGTGCCAGCAGTTTGATAGCGGAGTATTACAATGAGCAGTTCTTC	CASSLIAEYYNEQFF
TRBV18	NA	NA	TRBJ2-1	TGTGCCAGCTCACCGGACAGAACGGTCGAGCAGTTCTTC	CASSPDRTVEQFF
TRBV28	NA	NA	TRBJ2-7	TGTGCCAGCAGTGCCCCGGGGTATAACGAGCAGTACTTC	CASSAPGYNEQYF
TRBV5-4	NA	NA	TRBJ1-1	TGTGCCAGCAGCAGCTTTCAGGGTTGGAACACTGAAGCTTTCTTT	CASSSFQGWNTEAFF
TRBV5-1	NA	few	TRBJ1-2	TGCGCCAGCAGCTTGGAGGCTGGGGCTAGGGGCTACACCTTC	CASSLEAGARGYTF
TRBV4-1	TRBD2	NA	TRBJ2-1	TGCGCCAGCAGCCAAGATAGAACTAGCGGGATCTTAAAGCAGTTCTTC	CASSQDRTSGILKQFF
TRBV6-1	TRBD1	NA	TRBJ2-1	TGTGCCAGCAGGGAGACAGGGAACTCCTACAATGAGCAGTTCTTC	CASRETGNSYNEQFF
TRBV7-9	NA	once	TRBJ2-7	TGTGCCAGCAGCTTGATCGAGGGAGGCAGGGACGAGCAGTACTTC	CASSLIEGGRDEQYF
TRBV18	TRBD1	NA	TRBJ1-1	TGTGCCAGCTCACCGGGACAGAAAACTGAAGCTTTCTTT	CASSPGQKTEAFF